This TCR beta chain was documented in a study of T cells after yellow fever vaccination. The overall study: Fractions containing few cells were prepared with SMART-Seq v4 Ultra Low Input. Study-level findings and limits: Although the secondary response was weaker, it peaked faster, at day 5 versus 15. One caveat is that FACS-sorted repertoires could contain abundant clonotypes contaminating from the bulk population.

For TCR, cDNA came from 5'RACE template switching, which added a universal primer site and UMIs. TCRdb itself ran the 5' RACE reads through MiXCR, one entry per CDR3 protein. The sample records 65,000 to 90,000 distinct CDR3 sequences, almost 8% being singletons. For this clonotype: Its antigen is as yet unknown.

The J segment lost 2 bases and the V segment lost 5 bases, leaving 6 bases of the junction unmatched. This CDR3 contains 15 residues. CDR1 SGHNT and CDR2 YENEEA come from the germline V gene. The TCR sequence derives from a man aged 25-45 years who received the YFV17D yellow fever vaccine. The chain is built from TRBV11-3 and TRBJ2-1; the match to TRBD1 covers 7 bases. This sample comprised CD8+ T cells sorted from PBMCs, obtained on the day of the yellow fever booster vaccination. For the CDR3, the DNA is TGTGCCAGCAGCCCACCCGGGACAGCCTACAATGAGCAGTTCTTC. It encodes CASSPPGTAYNEQFF.